This T cell receptor beta chain was documented in a study of cytomegalovirus exposure and HLA in healthy donors. General study points: In a later analysis, an Asian-associated ancestry cluster reportedly showed fewer N-insertions than the roughly 710-donor mean.

Trimming pared 5 bases from V and 9 bases from J, leaving 8 bases between. This CDR3 comprises 11 residues. Per germline, CDR1 SEHNR and CDR2 FQNEAQ (reference sequence). Primers included in the PCR were 60 Vbeta and 13 Jbeta primers. Using immunoSEQ multiplex PCR, the repertoire was profiled, and TCRdb retains in-frame clones only, with some absent. The data contain 90,000 or so clones, just under 80% of them seen just once; the ten biggest clones take up 3.3%. Comments on this clone: Its antigen remains unknown.

This receptor was identified in a woman aged 40 to 50 in good health and CMV-seronegative. The chain couples TRBV7-9 to TRBJ2-1; D call uncertain. Sequencing input: PBMCs. The CDR3 here is CASSEDPEQFF. In DNA, the CDR3 is TGTGCCAGCAGCGAGGATCCTGAGCAGTTCTTC.